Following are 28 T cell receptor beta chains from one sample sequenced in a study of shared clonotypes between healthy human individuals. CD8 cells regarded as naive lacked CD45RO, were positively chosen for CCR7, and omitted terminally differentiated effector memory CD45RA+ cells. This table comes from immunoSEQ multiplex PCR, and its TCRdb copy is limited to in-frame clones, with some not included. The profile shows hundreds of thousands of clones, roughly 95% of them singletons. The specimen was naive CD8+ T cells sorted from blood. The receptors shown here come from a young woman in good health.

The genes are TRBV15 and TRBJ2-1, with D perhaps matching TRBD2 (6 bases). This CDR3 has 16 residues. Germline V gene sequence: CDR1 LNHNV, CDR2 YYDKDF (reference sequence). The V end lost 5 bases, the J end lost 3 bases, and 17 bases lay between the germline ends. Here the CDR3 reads CATSDMTRAIYNEQFF. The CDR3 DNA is TGTGCCACCAGCGACATGACTAGGGCTATCTACAATGAGCAGTTCTTC. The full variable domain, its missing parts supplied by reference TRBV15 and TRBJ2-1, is DAMVIQNPRYQVTQFGKPVTLSCSQTLNHNVMYWYQQKSSQAPKLLFHYYDKDFNNEADTPDNFQSRRPNTSFCFLDIRSPGLGDTAMYLCATSDMTRAIYNEQFFGPGTRLTVL.

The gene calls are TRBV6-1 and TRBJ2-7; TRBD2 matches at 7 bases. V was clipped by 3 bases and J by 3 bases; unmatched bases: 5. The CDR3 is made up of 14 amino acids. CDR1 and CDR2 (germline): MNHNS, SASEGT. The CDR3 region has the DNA TGTGCCAGCAGTGACCGACTAGCCCGCTACGAGCAGTACTTC. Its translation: CASSDRLARYEQYF.

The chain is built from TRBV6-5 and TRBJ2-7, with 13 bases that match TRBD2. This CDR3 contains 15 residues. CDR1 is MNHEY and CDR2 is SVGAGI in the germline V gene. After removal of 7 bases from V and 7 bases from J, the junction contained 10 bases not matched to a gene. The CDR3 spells CASTPRLAGGGEQYF. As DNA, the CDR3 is TGTGCCAGCACCCCCCGACTAGCGGGAGGAGGTGAGCAGTACTTC.

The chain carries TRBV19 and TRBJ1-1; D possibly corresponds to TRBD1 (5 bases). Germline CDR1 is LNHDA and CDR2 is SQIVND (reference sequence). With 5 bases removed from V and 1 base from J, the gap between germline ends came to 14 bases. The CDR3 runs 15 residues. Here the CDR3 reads CASSQWDGPNTEAFF. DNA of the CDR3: TGTGCCAGTAGTCAATGGGACGGTCCGAACACTGAAGCTTTCTTT.

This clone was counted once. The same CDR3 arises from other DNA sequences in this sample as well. CDR3 sequence: CASSLGGNTIYF. CDR3 nucleotides: TGTGCCAGCAGTTTGGGTGGAAACACCATATATTTT. The rearrangement uses TRBV28 and TRBJ1-3; D ambiguous. CDR1 is MDHEN and CDR2 is SYDVKM in the germline V gene. V lost 3 bases, J lost 3 bases, and 3 bases lay in between. The CDR3 contains 12 residues.

The CDR3 sequence is CAWSVDNGGTEAFF. CDR3 bases: TGTGCCTGGAGTGTAGACAATGGAGGGACTGAAGCTTTCTTT. The rearrangement uses TRBV30 and TRBJ1-1, with D unresolved. Germline CDR1 is GTSNPN and CDR2 is SVGIG (reference sequence). V was trimmed by 0 bases and J by 5 bases, leaving 13 bases between them. This CDR3 spans 14 amino acids.

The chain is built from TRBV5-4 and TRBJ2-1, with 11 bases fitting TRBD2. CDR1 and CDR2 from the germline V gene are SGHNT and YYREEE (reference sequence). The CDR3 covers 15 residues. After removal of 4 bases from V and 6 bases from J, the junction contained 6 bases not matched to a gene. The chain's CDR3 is CASSRLAGSSNEQFF. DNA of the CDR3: TGTGCCAGCAGCAGACTAGCGGGAAGTTCCAATGAGCAGTTCTTC.

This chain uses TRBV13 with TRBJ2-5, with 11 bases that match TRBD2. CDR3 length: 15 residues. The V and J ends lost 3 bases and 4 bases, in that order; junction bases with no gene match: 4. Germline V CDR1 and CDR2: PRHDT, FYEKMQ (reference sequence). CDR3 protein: CASSFSGRARETQYF. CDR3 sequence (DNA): TGTGCCAGCAGCTTTAGCGGGAGGGCCCGAGAGACCCAGTACTTC.

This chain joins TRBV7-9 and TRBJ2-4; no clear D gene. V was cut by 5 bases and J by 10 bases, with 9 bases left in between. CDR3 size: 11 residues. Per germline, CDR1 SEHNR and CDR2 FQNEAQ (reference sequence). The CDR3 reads CASSPGWIQYF. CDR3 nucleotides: TGTGCCAGCAGCCCTGGGTGGATTCAGTACTTC. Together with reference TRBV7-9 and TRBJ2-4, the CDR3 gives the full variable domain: DTGVSQNPRHKITKRGQNVTFRCDPISEHNRLYWYRQTLGQGPEFLTYFQNEAQLEKSRLLSDRFSAERPKGSFSTLEIQRTEQGDSAMYLCASSPGWIQYFGAGTRLSVL.

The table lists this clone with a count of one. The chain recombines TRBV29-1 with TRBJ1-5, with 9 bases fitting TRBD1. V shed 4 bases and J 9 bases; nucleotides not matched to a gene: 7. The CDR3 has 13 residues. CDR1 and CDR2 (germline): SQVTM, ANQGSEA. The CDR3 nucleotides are TGCAGCGTTGGGACAGGGGAGGATGGGCCCCAGCATTTT. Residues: CSVGTGEDGPQHF.

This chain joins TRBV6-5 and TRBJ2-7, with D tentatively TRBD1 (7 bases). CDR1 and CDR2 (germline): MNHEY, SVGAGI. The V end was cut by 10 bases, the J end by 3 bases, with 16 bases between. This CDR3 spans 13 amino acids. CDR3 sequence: CATLQGGGYEQYF. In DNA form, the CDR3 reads TGTGCCACCCTCCAGGGGGGCGGCTACGAGCAGTACTTC.

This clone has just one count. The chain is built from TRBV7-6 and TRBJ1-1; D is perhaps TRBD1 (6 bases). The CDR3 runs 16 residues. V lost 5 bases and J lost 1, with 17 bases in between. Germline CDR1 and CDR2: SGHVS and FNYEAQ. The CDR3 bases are TGTGCCAGCAGCCCAGGGGCAGGGTCGGGGAACACTGAAGCTTTCTTT. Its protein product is CASSPGAGSGNTEAFF.

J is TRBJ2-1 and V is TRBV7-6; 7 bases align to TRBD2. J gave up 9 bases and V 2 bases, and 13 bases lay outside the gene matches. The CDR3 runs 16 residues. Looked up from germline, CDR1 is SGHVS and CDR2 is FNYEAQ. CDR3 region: CASSLYLREELREQFF. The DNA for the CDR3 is TGTGCCAGCAGCTTATACTTACGGGAGGAACTCCGTGAGCAGTTCTTC.

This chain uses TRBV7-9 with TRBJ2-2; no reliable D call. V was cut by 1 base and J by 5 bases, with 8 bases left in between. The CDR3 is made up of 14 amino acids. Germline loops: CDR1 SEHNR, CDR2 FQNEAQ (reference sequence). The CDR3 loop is CASSLVYVTGELFF. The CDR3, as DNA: TGTGCCAGCAGCTTAGTTTACGTTACCGGGGAGCTGTTTTTT.

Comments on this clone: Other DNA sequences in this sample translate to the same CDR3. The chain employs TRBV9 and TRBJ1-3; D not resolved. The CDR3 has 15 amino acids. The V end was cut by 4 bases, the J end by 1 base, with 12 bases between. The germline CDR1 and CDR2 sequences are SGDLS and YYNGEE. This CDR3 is CASSPSGDSGNTIYF. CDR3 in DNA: TGTGCCAGCAGCCCTAGCGGCGATTCTGGAAACACCATATATTTT.

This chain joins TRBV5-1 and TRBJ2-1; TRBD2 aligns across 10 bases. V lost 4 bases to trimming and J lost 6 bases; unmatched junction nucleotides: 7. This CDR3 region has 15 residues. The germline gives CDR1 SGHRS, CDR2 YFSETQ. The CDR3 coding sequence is TGCGCCAGCAGCGCCCCGACTAGCGGGCTCAATGAGCAGTTCTTC. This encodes CASSAPTSGLNEQFF.

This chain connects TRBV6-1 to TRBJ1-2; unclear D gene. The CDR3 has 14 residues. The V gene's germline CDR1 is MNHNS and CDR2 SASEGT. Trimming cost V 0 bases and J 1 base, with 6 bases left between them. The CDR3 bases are TGTGCCAGCAGTGAAGCTCCCTTTAACTATGGCTACACCTTC. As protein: CASSEAPFNYGYTF.

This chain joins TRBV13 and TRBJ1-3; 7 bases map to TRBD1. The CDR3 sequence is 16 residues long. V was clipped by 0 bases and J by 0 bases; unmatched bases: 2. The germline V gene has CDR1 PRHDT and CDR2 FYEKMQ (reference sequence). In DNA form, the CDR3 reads TGTGCCAGCAGCTTAGGCGGGGACAGCTCTGGAAACACCATATATTTT. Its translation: CASSLGGDSSGNTIYF.

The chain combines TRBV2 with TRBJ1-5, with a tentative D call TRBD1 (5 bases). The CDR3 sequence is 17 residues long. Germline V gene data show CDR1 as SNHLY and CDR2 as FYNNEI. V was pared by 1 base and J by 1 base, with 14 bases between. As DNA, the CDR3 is TGTGCCAGCAGTGAAGGGGTCGGGAGGGGAAGCAATCAGCCCCAGCATTTT. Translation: CASSEGVGRGSNQPQHF.

CDR3 nucleotides: TGTGCCAGCAGTACCCAGGACAGAAACAATGAGCAGTTCTTC. Translated: CASSTQDRNNEQFF. The chain couples TRBV28 to TRBJ2-1, with D maybe TRBD1 (6 bases). The CDR3 sequence is 14 residues long. Trimming took 5 bases from V and 5 from J, leaving 13 bases between them. The V gene's germline CDR1 is MDHEN and CDR2 SYDVKM.

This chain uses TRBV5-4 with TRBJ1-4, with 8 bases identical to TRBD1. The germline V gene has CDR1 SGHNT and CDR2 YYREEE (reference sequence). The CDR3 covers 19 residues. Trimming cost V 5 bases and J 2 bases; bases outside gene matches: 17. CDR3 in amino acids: CASRDPRQGPMRTNEKLFF. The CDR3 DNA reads TGTGCCAGCAGGGACCCTCGACAGGGGCCTATGCGGACTAATGAAAAACTGTTTTTT.

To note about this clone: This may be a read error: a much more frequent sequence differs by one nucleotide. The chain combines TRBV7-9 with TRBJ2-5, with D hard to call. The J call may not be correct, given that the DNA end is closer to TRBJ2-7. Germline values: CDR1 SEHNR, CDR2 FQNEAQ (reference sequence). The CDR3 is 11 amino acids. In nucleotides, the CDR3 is TGTGCCAGCAGCCCTTCCTACGAGCAGTACTTC. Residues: CASSPSYEQYF.

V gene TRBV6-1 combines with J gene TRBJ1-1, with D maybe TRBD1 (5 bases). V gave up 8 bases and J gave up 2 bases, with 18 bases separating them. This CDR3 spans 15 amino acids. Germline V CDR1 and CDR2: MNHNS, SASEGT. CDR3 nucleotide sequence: TGTGCCAGCTCCCTGAACGGGGGAGACAACACTGAAGCTTTCTTT. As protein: CASSLNGGDNTEAFF.

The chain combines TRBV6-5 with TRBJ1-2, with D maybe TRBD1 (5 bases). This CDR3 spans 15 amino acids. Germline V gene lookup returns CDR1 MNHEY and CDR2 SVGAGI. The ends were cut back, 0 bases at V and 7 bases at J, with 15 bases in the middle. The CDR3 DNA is TGTGCCAGCAGTTACTCTCCGGAGGGGAGGGGTGGCTACACCTTC. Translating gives CASSYSPEGRGGYTF.

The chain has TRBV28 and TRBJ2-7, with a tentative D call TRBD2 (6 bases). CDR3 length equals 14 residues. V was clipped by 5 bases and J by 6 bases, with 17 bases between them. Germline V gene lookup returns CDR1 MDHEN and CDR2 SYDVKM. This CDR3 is CASSPGLLGGEQYF. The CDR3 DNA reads TGTGCCAGCAGTCCGGGACTCCTTGGGGGCGAGCAGTACTTC.

The CDR3, as DNA: TGTGCCAGCAGCTTGTCGTTCGCAGTTACCCCAGAAGAGACCCAGTACTTC. The encoded protein is CASSLSFAVTPEETQYF. The chain employs TRBV5-4 and TRBJ2-5; D is ambiguous. With 1 base removed from V and 3 bases from J, the gap between germline ends came to 19 bases. The CDR3 spans 17 residues. Germline CDR1 and CDR2: SGHNT and YYREEE (reference sequence). The complete variable domain, with remaining parts taken from reference TRBV5-4 and TRBJ2-5, reads ETGVTQSPTHLIKTRGQQVTLRCSSQSGHNTVSWYQQALGQGPQFIFQYYREEENGRGNFPPRFSGLQFPNYSSELNVNALELDDSALYLCASSLSFAVTPEETQYFGPGTRLLVL.

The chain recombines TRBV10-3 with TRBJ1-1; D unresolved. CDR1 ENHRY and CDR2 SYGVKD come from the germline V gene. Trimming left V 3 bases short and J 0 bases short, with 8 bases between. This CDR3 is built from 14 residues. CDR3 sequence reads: CAISDDLMNTEAFF. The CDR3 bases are TGTGCCATCAGTGACGATCTCATGAACACTGAAGCTTTCTTT.

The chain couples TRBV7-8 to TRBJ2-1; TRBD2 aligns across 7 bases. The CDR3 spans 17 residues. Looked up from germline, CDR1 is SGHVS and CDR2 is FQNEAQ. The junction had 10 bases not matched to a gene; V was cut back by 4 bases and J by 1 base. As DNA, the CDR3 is TGTGCCAGCAGCTACCTAGGGCGGGAGCGGTCCTACAATGAGCAGTTCTTC. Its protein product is CASSYLGRERSYNEQFF.